This TCR beta chain appears in the sequencing data of a study of breast tumors, draining lymph nodes, adjacent tissues (dated by TCRdb to the mid-2010s). With respect to the entire study: In breast cancer patients, the study compared the TCR beta repertoires of tumor, adjacent nontumor tissue and axillary lymph nodes. In human breast cancer, the study set out to assess how tumor, surrounding tissue and draining lymph node repertoires relate to one another and whether T cells might be exchanged between them. Study-level results and caveats: The similarity between tumor and nontumor tissue repertoires was significantly greater in luminal-like breast cancer than in basal-like breast cancer. The data were considered consistent with the idea that most tumor T cells come from the lymph node and then expand in tumor tissue. Tumors showed preferential V and J gene usage, and their T-cell repertoire diversity fell below that of lymph nodes yet above that of nontumor tissue. The conclusion that tumor T cells originate in lymph nodes was presented as consistent with a hypothesis rather than as directly demonstrated.

The data were produced on an Illumina HiSeq 2000. Multiplex PCR amplification was used to generate the TCR beta chain libraries. The amplified TCR beta chain products were analyzed by high-throughput sequencing. The public sequencing data were trimmed at Q25 with fastp and processed into clonotypes with MiXCR by TCRdb, which kept only in-frame beta chains. When rows share a CDR3 protein, they turn into one entry using the most common DNA and genes. This sample gives about 270,000 distinct CDR3 sequences in total; roughly 30% of them show up just once. About 1.2% of the sample is taken by the ten largest. The axillary draining lymph nodes of breast cancer patients were the source of the lymph node samples. From the cysteine up to the phenylalanine, the CDR3 has a length of 15 residues. The kept DNA is CDR3 alone, 45 bases in frame from the first base. CDR1 and CDR2 are drawn from the germline V gene: SGHTA, FQGNSA. V drops 3 bases and J drops 8 bases, leaving 16 bases in between.

A remark on this clonotype: Its antigen is still unknown. No much larger clone exists at a distance of one base, and base qualities are not known.

This receptor was obtained from a female donor with breast cancer. Some clones in this sample may be carry-over from other donors' samples. In this chain, TRBV7-2 is recombined with TRBJ1-4; the D gene is perhaps TRBD1, on 5 matching bases. Sequencing was carried out using axillary lymph node tissue. The CDR3 reads as follows: CASSFSGQGGEKLFF. The sequenced DNA: TGTGCCAGCAGCTTTAGCGGCCAGGGCGGCGAAAAACTGTTTTTT.